This TCR beta chain was recorded in a study of cytomegalovirus exposure and HLA in healthy donors. The study's findings and limits: Most sequenced TCRs were rare (though some public TCRs occurred in many donors). A later look showed TCR association rates differing by HLA locus, highest for DRB1 and lowest for HLA-C. Among the sequence variants, a highly shared cluster was likely an artifact of sequencing. It was approximately 160 TCR beta chains that were listed as cytomegalovirus-associated.

CDR3 size: 15 residues. Germline CDR1 is SGHDN and CDR2 is FVKESK. V shed 3 bases, J shed 7 bases, and the junction held 8 bases outside the gene matches. With 60 Vbeta and 13 Jbeta primers, the PCR was carried out. The protocol was immunoSEQ multiplex PCR, while the TCRdb copy is restricted to in-frame clones and leaves out a portion. This sample's table reports under 200,000 clones. As to this clone: As yet, its antigen is unknown.

The J gene is TRBJ2-1, the V gene TRBV14, with 8 bases matching TRBD2. The specimen was PBMCs. The receptor was isolated from a man aged 25 to 45 in good health and CMV-seronegative. This chain's CDR3 is CASSHNSGTGNEQFF. The CDR3, as DNA: TGTGCCAGCAGCCATAATAGCGGGACGGGGAATGAGCAGTTCTTC.